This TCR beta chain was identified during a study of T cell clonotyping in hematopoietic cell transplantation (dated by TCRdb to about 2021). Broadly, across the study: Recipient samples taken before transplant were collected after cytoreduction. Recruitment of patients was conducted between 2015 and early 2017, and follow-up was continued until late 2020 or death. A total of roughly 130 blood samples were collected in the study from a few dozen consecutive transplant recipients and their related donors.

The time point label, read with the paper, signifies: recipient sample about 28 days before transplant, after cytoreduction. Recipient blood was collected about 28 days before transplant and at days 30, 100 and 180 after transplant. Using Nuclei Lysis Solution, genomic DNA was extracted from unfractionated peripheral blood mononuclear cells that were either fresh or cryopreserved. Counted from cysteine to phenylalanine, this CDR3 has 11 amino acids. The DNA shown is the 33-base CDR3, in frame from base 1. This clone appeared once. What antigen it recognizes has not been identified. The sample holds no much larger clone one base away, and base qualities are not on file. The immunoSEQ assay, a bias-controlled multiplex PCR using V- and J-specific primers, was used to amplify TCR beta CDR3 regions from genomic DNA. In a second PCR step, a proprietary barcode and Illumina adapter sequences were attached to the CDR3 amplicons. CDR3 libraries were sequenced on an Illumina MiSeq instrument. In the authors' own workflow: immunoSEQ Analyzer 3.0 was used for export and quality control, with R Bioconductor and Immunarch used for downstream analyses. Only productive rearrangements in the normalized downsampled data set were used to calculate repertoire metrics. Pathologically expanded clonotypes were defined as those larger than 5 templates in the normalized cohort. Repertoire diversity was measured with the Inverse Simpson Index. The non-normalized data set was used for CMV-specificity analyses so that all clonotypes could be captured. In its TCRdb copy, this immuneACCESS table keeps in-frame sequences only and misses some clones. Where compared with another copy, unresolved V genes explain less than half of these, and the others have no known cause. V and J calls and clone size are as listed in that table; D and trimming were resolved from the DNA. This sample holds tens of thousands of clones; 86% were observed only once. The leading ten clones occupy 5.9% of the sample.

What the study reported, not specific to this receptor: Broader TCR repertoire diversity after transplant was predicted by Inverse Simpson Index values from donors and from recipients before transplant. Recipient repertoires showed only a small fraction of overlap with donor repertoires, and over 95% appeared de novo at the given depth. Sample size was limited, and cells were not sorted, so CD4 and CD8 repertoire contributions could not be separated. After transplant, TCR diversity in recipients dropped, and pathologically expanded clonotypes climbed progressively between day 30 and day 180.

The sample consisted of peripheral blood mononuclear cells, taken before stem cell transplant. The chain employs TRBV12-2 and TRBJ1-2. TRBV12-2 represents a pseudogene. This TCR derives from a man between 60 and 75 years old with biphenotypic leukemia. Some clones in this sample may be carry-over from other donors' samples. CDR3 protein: CASRLVWGYTF. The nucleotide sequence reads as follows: TGTGCAAGTCGCTTAGTGTGGGGCTACACCTTC.